The rows below give T cell receptor beta chains drawn from one sample of a study of Ad26.COV2.S vaccination and SARS-CoV-2 variants. Repertoires were generated with immunoSEQ multiplex PCR, while TCRdb's copy carries only in-frame clones and drops some. The table includes 500,000 or so clones, approximately 88% detected once. Source: peripheral blood, taken in a trial of Ad26.COV2.S vaccine versus placebo. The origin of the receptors is a person between 18 and 65 years old who received the Ad26.COV2.S COVID-19 vaccine or a placebo. Both conserved end residues are part of each CDR3. The order of the fields is clone size, J gene, D gene, V gene, CDR3 protein, CDR3 DNA. The D gene is left open where the match is weak. Size tells how often a clone was seen (once, few, many) or the class of an expanded clone, and some rows leave it out.

clone_size: once; j_call: TRBJ2-2; d_call: TRBD2; v_call: TRBV11-3; cdr3_aa: CASSHGGVTGELFF; cdr3_nt: TGTGCCAGCAGCCACGGGGGGGTCACCGGGGAGCTGTTTTTT
clone_size: NA; j_call: TRBJ1-5; d_call: NA; v_call: TRBV19; cdr3_aa: CASSIGDDSNQPQHF; cdr3_nt: TGTGCCAGTAGTATAGGGGACGATAGCAATCAGCCCCAGCATTTT
clone_size: NA; j_call: TRBJ2-1; d_call: NA; v_call: TRBV29-1; cdr3_aa: CSVTTIYEQFF; cdr3_nt: TGCAGCGTGACGACTATTTATGAGCAGTTCTTC
clone_size: NA; j_call: TRBJ2-2; d_call: NA; v_call: TRBV7-2; cdr3_aa: CASSTPAGAGIGELFF; cdr3_nt: TGTGCCAGCAGCACACCTGCGGGGGCGGGGATCGGGGAGCTGTTTTTT
clone_size: NA; j_call: TRBJ2-7; d_call: NA; v_call: TRBV27; cdr3_aa: CASSPRLSFEQYF; cdr3_nt: TGTGCCAGCAGTCCCCGCCTGAGTTTCGAGCAGTACTTC
clone_size: NA; j_call: TRBJ1-4; d_call: NA; v_call: TRBV5-4; cdr3_aa: CASSLSFRGTNEKLFF; cdr3_nt: TGTGCCAGCAGCTTATCATTCAGGGGTACTAATGAAAAACTGTTTTTT
clone_size: NA; j_call: TRBJ2-7; d_call: NA; v_call: TRBV27; cdr3_aa: CASSFRGDEQYF; cdr3_nt: TGTGCCAGCAGTTTTAGGGGCGACGAGCAGTACTTC
clone_size: once; j_call: TRBJ1-3; d_call: NA; v_call: TRBV7-2; cdr3_aa: CASSLAPRGGNTIYF; cdr3_nt: TGTGCCAGCAGCTTAGCGCCTCGAGGTGGAAACACCATATATTTT
clone_size: NA; j_call: TRBJ2-7; d_call: NA; v_call: TRBV28; cdr3_aa: CASSLLVSYEQYF; cdr3_nt: TGTGCCAGCAGCCTACTTGTCTCCTACGAGCAGTACTTC
clone_size: few; j_call: TRBJ1-3; d_call: NA; v_call: TRBV7-8; cdr3_aa: CASSLATGGSTIYF; cdr3_nt: TGTGCCAGCAGCTTAGCGACGGGGGGTAGCACCATATATTTT
clone_size: NA; j_call: TRBJ1-4; d_call: NA; v_call: TRBV7-8; cdr3_aa: CASSLGAAEKLFF; cdr3_nt: TGTGCCAGCAGCTTAGGGGCAGCTGAAAAACTGTTTTTT
clone_size: NA; j_call: TRBJ2-1; d_call: NA; v_call: TRBV20-1; cdr3_aa: CSASPRGGNEQFF; cdr3_nt: TGCAGTGCTAGTCCCAGGGGCGGCAATGAGCAGTTCTTC
clone_size: NA; j_call: TRBJ2-1; d_call: NA; v_call: TRBV15; cdr3_aa: CATSRESRLAKGEQFF; cdr3_nt: TGTGCCACCAGCAGAGAAAGCCGTTTGGCAAAAGGTGAGCAGTTCTTC